The 21 T cell receptor beta chains given below trace back to one sample, sequenced in a study of T cell changes during pregnancy in multiple sclerosis. Profiled with immunoSEQ multiplex PCR; TCRdb holds only in-frame clones, not every one. The sample consists of roughly 89,000 clones, 85% to 95% of them appearing once. Sequences were derived from peripheral blood, sampled in the first trimester of pregnancy. These receptors originate from a female donor with multiple sclerosis, enrolled in a pregnancy study.

This rearrangement joins TRBV14 to TRBJ2-3; TRBD2 matches at 8 bases. CDR3 length: 18 amino acids. Germline assignment: CDR1 SGHDN and CDR2 FVKESK. V lost 1 base, J lost 0 bases, and 9 bases stayed unmatched. This CDR3 reads CASSQGRWRGASTDTQYF. CDR3 DNA: TGTGCCAGCAGCCAAGGGAGATGGCGGGGGGCGAGCACAGATACGCAGTATTTT.

The genes are TRBV4-1 and TRBJ1-5; perhaps TRBD1 as D (5 bases). Germline loops: CDR1 MGHRA, CDR2 YSYEKL. The CDR3 runs to 13 residues. Trimming removed 3 bases at V and 11 bases at J, with 14 bases between. The CDR3 DNA reads as TGCGCCAGCAGCCAGGGACTCCCTGGGGCCCAGCATTTT. Protein product: CASSQGLPGAQHF.

The V call is TRBV7-9, the J call TRBJ2-7; no reliable D call. V lost 6 bases to trimming and J lost 2 bases, with 8 bases between them. The germline V gene encodes CDR1 SEHNR and CDR2 FQNEAQ (reference sequence). The CDR3 contains 12 residues. CDR3 sequence: CASSSGPYEQYF. CDR3 bases: TGTGCCAGCAGTTCAGGCCCCTACGAGCAGTACTTC.

The chain joins TRBV6-1 to TRBJ1-5; D is ambiguous. Germline lookup yields CDR1 MNHNS and CDR2 SASEGT. The CDR3 totals 17 residues. V lost 1 base and J 0 bases, leaving 13 bases between the germline ends. The CDR3 region has the DNA TGTGCCAGCAGTGAAGAGTTAGCCGTTTATAGCAATCAGCCCCAGCATTTT. Its translation is CASSEELAVYSNQPQHF.

This rearrangement joins TRBV6-5 to TRBJ1-6; a weak D match, TRBD1 (6 bases). The CDR3 totals 15 residues. Germline V gene data show CDR1 as MNHEY and CDR2 as SVGAGI. V gave up 6 bases and J gave up 10 bases, with 19 bases separating them. The CDR3 loop is CASRDNTGTRSPLHF. In nucleotides, the CDR3 is TGTGCCAGCAGGGACAACACAGGGACCAGATCACCCCTCCACTTT.

The genes are TRBV19 and TRBJ1-6, with a weak D call TRBD1 (5 bases). The CDR3 runs 13 residues. Trimming removed 1 base from V and 9 bases from J, with 7 bases in between. Looked up from germline, CDR1 is LNHDA and CDR2 is SQIVND (reference sequence). The CDR3 loop reads CASSIVQGSPLHF. CDR3 DNA sequence: TGTGCCAGTAGTATAGTGCAGGGTTCACCCCTCCACTTT.

This clone was observed once. The gene calls are TRBV5-1 and TRBJ1-6, with 8 bases matching TRBD1. The CDR3 is made up of 15 amino acids. CDR1 and CDR2 from the germline V gene are SGHRS and YFSETQ. Germline trimming cut 3 bases from V and 8 bases from J; bases unmatched to any gene: 7. The CDR3 loop is CASSSHQGADSPLHF. DNA of the CDR3: TGCGCCAGCAGCTCCCATCAGGGGGCTGATTCACCCCTCCACTTT. Together with reference TRBV5-1 and TRBJ1-6, the CDR3 gives the full variable domain: KAGVTQTPRYLIKTRGQQVTLSCSPISGHRSVSWYQQTPGQGLQFLFEYFSETQRNKGNFPGRFSGRQFSNSRSEMNVSTLELGDSALYLCASSSHQGADSPLHFGNGTRLTVT.

The rearrangement links TRBV5-6 to TRBJ2-1, with 10 bases fitting TRBD1. The germline V gene encodes CDR1 SGHDT and CDR2 YYEEEE. CDR3 length equals 14 residues. J lost 7 bases, V lost 0 bases, and 1 base had no gene match. The CDR3 DNA is TGTGCCAGCAGCTTGGGGGGACAGGGGAATGAGCAGTTCTTC. Residues: CASSLGGQGNEQFF.

The gene calls are TRBV5-6 and TRBJ1-2, with 9 bases that match TRBD1. The germline V gene encodes CDR1 SGHDT and CDR2 YYEEEE. This CDR3 spans 14 amino acids. Trimming cost V 0 bases and J 8 bases; bases outside gene matches: 5. CDR3 region: CASSLAGQGLGYTF. Here the CDR3 DNA reads TGTGCCAGCAGCTTGGCGGGACAGGGCCTCGGCTACACCTTC.

The J gene is TRBJ1-1, the V gene TRBV4-1, with D tentatively TRBD1 (6 bases). CDR3 length equals 15 residues. V was shortened by 3 bases and J by 3 bases, with 14 bases between the two germline ends. Germline V lookup: CDR1 MGHRA, CDR2 YSYEKL. The CDR3 nucleotides read TGCGCCAGCAGCCATGCACAGGGTATGCACACTGAAGCTTTCTTT. Protein sequence: CASSHAQGMHTEAFF.

The chain uses TRBV9 and TRBJ1-2; 9 bases agree with TRBD1. Germline CDR1 SGDLS, CDR2 YYNGEE. The V segment lost 0 bases and the J segment 10 bases; nucleotides outside the gene matches: 4. The CDR3 length is 13 residues. CDR3 DNA sequence: TGTGCCAGCAGCGTAGCTGGGACAGGGACCTACACCTTC. Translating gives CASSVAGTGTYTF.

The chain recombines TRBV5-5 with TRBJ1-6, with 7 bases identical to TRBD1. V shed 5 bases and J 9 bases; nucleotides not matched to a gene: 11. The CDR3 runs 15 residues. The germline V gene has CDR1 SGHKS and CDR2 YYEKEE (reference sequence). CDR3 bases: TGTGCCAGCAGTCCCACGGGACAGCGCCTTTCACCCCTCCACTTT. Residues: CASSPTGQRLSPLHF.

The V call is TRBV19, the J call TRBJ2-6; tentatively, D is TRBD1 (5 bases). The length of the CDR3 is 17 residues. V was shortened by 1 base and J by 2 bases, with 12 bases between the two germline ends. Germline assignment: CDR1 LNHDA and CDR2 SQIVND (reference sequence). The CDR3 loop reads CASSIVQGDAGANVLTF. DNA of the CDR3: TGTGCCAGTAGTATAGTTCAGGGCGACGCTGGGGCCAACGTCCTGACTTTC.

The chain recombines TRBV5-4 with TRBJ1-3, with D maybe TRBD1 (6 bases). The CDR3 sequence is 14 residues long. The germline CDR1 and CDR2 sequences are SGHNT and YYREEE (reference sequence). The germline V and J ends were trimmed by 4 bases and 3 bases, with 11 bases remaining between them. The CDR3 DNA sequence: TGTGCCAGCAGCACTCAGGGGAATGGAAACACCATATATTTT. This codes for CASSTQGNGNTIYF. The entire variable domain, with the rest obtained from reference TRBV5-4 and TRBJ1-3, is as follows: ETGVTQSPTHLIKTRGQQVTLRCSSQSGHNTVSWYQQALGQGPQFIFQYYREEENGRGNFPPRFSGLQFPNYSSELNVNALELDDSALYLCASSTQGNGNTIYFGEGSWLTVV.

The chain combines TRBV6-6 with TRBJ2-5; TRBD1 matches 9 bases. The V and J ends lost 6 bases and 4 bases, in that order; junction bases with no gene match: 9. Germline lookup yields CDR1 MNHNY and CDR2 SVGAGI (reference sequence). This CDR3 comprises 15 residues. Here the CDR3 DNA reads TGTGCCAGCAGGACTCCGGGACAGGGTGGAGAGACCCAGTACTTC. The encoded protein is CASRTPGQGGETQYF.

This clone has only one observation. The chain recombines TRBV29-1 with TRBJ1-1; D is perhaps TRBD1 (6 bases). CDR1 is SQVTM, CDR2 ANQGSEA, per germline. This CDR3 spans 16 amino acids. The V end lost 4 bases, the J end lost 0 bases, and 18 bases lay between the germline ends. Here the CDR3 reads CSVGPLRGLLNTEAFF. The CDR3 nucleotides read TGCAGCGTTGGACCCCTCAGGGGACTACTGAACACTGAAGCTTTCTTT.

The genes are TRBV11-2 and TRBJ2-3, with a tentative D call TRBD1 (7 bases). The germline V gene encodes CDR1 SGHAT and CDR2 FQNNGV. V lost 3 bases to trimming and J lost 5 bases, with 15 bases between them. The CDR3 sequence is 15 residues long. The CDR3 loop is CASSLRRGHEDTQYF. CDR3 nucleotides: TGTGCCAGCAGCTTGCGGAGGGGGCATGAAGATACGCAGTATTTT.

This chain connects TRBV5-8 to TRBJ1-6, with D possibly TRBD1 on 6 matching bases. The germline gives CDR1 SGHTS, CDR2 YDEGEE. The CDR3 is 16 amino acids. Trimming cost V 0 bases and J 7 bases, with 14 bases left between them. The CDR3, as DNA: TGTGCCAGCAGCTTGGAGTCCGGGACAAGGAATTCACCCCTCCACTTT. It codes for CASSLESGTRNSPLHF.

In DNA form, the CDR3 reads TGCGCCAGCAGCCAAGATGGTATCGGGGACTCGGGTGAAAAACTGTTTTTT. It yields the protein CASSQDGIGDSGEKLFF. V is TRBV4-1 and J is TRBJ1-4; TRBD1 might be the D (5 bases). Germline-derived CDR1 and CDR2 are MGHRA and YSYEKL. The V and J ends lost 0 bases and 7 bases respectively, with 18 bases between them. This CDR3 spans 17 amino acids.

The genes are TRBV25-1 and TRBJ1-4, with TRBD1 identical over 9 bases. CDR3 length: 18 residues. CDR1 is MGHDK and CDR2 is SYGVNS in the germline V gene. V was clipped by 1 base and J by 8 bases; unmatched bases: 14. CDR3 bases: TGTGCCAGCAGTGAATGGCGACAGGGGGGCCACCAGACCGAAAAACTGTTTTTT. Its translation: CASSEWRQGGHQTEKLFF.

This chain links TRBV7-9 with TRBJ2-1, with TRBD1 matching over 10 bases. J gave up 7 bases and V 2 bases, and 5 bases lay outside the gene matches. This CDR3 has 15 residues. The germline gives CDR1 SEHNR, CDR2 FQNEAQ (reference sequence). The CDR3 bases are TGTGCCAGCAGCTTAATTGGACAGGGGGGGAATGAGCAGTTCTTC. Its protein product is CASSLIGQGGNEQFF.